The present entry profiles one T cell receptor (beta chain) with its context. Its antigen is currently unknown. Repertoires were generated with immunoSEQ multiplex PCR, while TCRdb's copy carries only in-frame clones and drops some. Among more than 2 million clones listed, 85% to 95% were seen once. This entry comes from a study of shared clonotypes between healthy human individuals. On the study more broadly: Samples came from two female and a few male donors aged 18 to 49. Donors had three CD4 naive, three CD4 memory, two CD8 naive and one CD8 memory plate apiece.

V dropped 4 bases and J dropped 1 base, with 11 bases sitting between them. The length of the CDR3 is 14 residues. Per germline, CDR1 SGHRS and CDR2 YFSETQ. Study observations and caveats: Of the naive CD4 clonotypes, approximately 5% were shared across several donors. Sample collection involved blood only; tissue repertoires are likely different.

The chain recombines TRBV5-1 with TRBJ1-1, with D possibly TRBD1 on 6 matching bases. Sequencing was done on a sample of naive CD4+ T cells sorted from blood. Subset of the sample: CD45RA+ positively selected. This TCR was sampled from a man in his late teens or twenties in good health. This chain's CDR3 is CASSRWGQNTEAFF. CDR3 DNA sequence: TGCGCCAGCAGCCGCTGGGGACAGAACACTGAAGCTTTCTTT.